The 8 T cell receptor beta chains below were found in one sample sequenced in a study of cytomegalovirus exposure and HLA in healthy donors. Primers included in the PCR were 60 Vbeta and 13 Jbeta primers. The repertoire was sequenced with immunoSEQ multiplex PCR; TCRdb's copy has only in-frame clones and lacks some. The sample contains some 180,000 clones, more than 75% of which appear only once. Specimen: PBMCs. These receptors were taken from a man aged 30-40 years in good health and CMV-seropositive.

The chain carries TRBV19 and TRBJ1-2; 11 bases match TRBD1. Losses at the gene ends were 6 bases for V and 8 bases for J; bases not matched to a gene: 5. Germline CDR1 is LNHDA and CDR2 is SQIVND (reference sequence). The CDR3 has 13 amino acids. CDR3 sequence (DNA): TGTGCCAGTAGGGACAGGGGGCTGGAAGGCTACACCTTC. Encoded protein: CASRDRGLEGYTF.

V gene TRBV7-2 combines with J gene TRBJ1-1, with D possibly TRBD1 on 5 matching bases. V gave up 4 bases and J gave up 1 base, with 16 bases separating them. There are 16 residues in the CDR3. CDR1 SGHTA and CDR2 FQGNSA come from the germline V gene. The CDR3 region is CASSSLKGEGNTEAFF. The CDR3 nucleotides are TGTGCCAGCAGCTCCTTAAAAGGGGAGGGGAACACTGAAGCTTTCTTT.

This chain uses TRBV5-1 with TRBJ1-1; D perhaps matches TRBD1 (6 bases). The V gene's germline CDR1 is SGHRS and CDR2 YFSETQ. V gave up 4 bases and J gave up 6 bases, with 19 bases separating them. There are 15 residues in the CDR3. CDR3 loop: CASSPAVFGTSEAFF. For the CDR3, the DNA is TGCGCCAGCAGCCCAGCGGTATTCGGGACATCTGAAGCTTTCTTT.

The J gene is TRBJ2-1, the V gene TRBV4-3; TRBD2 aligns across 11 bases. Germline V lookup: CDR1 LGHNA, CDR2 YSLEER. The J segment lost 5 bases and the V segment lost 2 bases, leaving 8 bases of the junction unmatched. The CDR3 is made up of 17 amino acids. CDR3 loop: CASSQSWTSGLDNEQFF. In DNA form, the CDR3 reads TGCGCCAGCAGCCAATCCTGGACTAGCGGGCTTGACAATGAGCAGTTCTTC.

The chain joins TRBV4-2 to TRBJ2-5; 11 positions match TRBD2. In germline, CDR1 is LGHNA, CDR2 YNFKEQ. Losses at the gene ends were 1 base for V and 1 base for J; bases not matched to a gene: 5. The CDR3 loop spans 17 amino acids. In nucleotides, the CDR3 is TGTGCCAGCAGCCAAGTCGTAGCGGGAGGGGCCCAAGAGACCCAGTACTTC. Translated: CASSQVVAGGAQETQYF.

This chain connects TRBV7-9 to TRBJ2-2, with TRBD1 identical over 11 bases. The CDR3 spans 15 residues. The V and J ends lost 5 bases and 7 bases, in that order; junction bases with no gene match: 6. CDR1 SEHNR and CDR2 FQNEAQ come from the germline V gene (reference sequence). CDR3 residues: CASSRTGGESGELFF. The CDR3 bases are TGTGCCAGCAGCCGGACAGGGGGCGAGAGCGGGGAGCTGTTTTTT.

This chain connects TRBV19 to TRBJ1-1; perhaps TRBD1 as D (5 bases). The CDR3 runs to 14 residues. Germline assignment: CDR1 LNHDA and CDR2 SQIVND (reference sequence). Between the trimmed V and J ends, which lost 7 bases and 1 base, there was a span of 13 bases. The CDR3 region has the DNA TGTGCCAGTACCGTGGGGGGGTGGAACACTGAAGCTTTCTTT. Its translation: CASTVGGWNTEAFF.

This CDR3 is CASSVDRGRTDTQYF. CDR3 DNA sequence: TGTGCCAGCAGCGTAGACAGGGGTCGGACAGATACGCAGTATTTT. The chain is built from TRBV2 and TRBJ2-3; TRBD1 aligns across 8 bases. Trimming cost V 6 bases and J 3 bases; bases outside gene matches: 8. Germline CDR1 is SNHLY and CDR2 is FYNNEI. The CDR3 length is 15 residues.